The source of this TCR beta chain is a study of response to subunit inactivated influenza vaccine. The CDR3 consists of 11 residues. The V segment lost 5 bases and the J segment 11 bases; nucleotides outside the gene matches: 5. Germline lookup yields CDR1 ENHRY and CDR2 SYGVKD. TCRdb independently ran MiXCR on the RT-PCR reads; one entry per CDR3 protein. Of more than 500,000 distinct CDR3 sequences listed, about 10% are singletons. These same records also appear under a second study, on T cells expressing NK-cell markers. That report adds: What made the TCR beta cDNA was 5'RACE template switching with UMIs. The sorts in several experiments were restricted to alpha-beta TCR T cells by an anti-gamma-delta TCR antibody.

The sequences come from PBMCs from blood, collected on the day of vaccination. The genes are TRBV10-3 and TRBJ1-1; 7 positions match TRBD1. The receptor was derived from a man aged 50 to 59 who received an inactivated influenza vaccine. As DNA, the CDR3 is TGTGCCATCAGTTCAGGGGGTAGCGCTTTCTTT. This sequence encodes CAISSGGSAFF.